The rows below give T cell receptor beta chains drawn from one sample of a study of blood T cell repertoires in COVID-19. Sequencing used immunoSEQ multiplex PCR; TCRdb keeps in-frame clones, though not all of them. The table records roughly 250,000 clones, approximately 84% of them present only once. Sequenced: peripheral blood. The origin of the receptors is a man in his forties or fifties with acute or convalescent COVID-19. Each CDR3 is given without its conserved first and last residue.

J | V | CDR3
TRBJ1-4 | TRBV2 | ATAGTGDEKLF
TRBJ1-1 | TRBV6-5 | ASSYSARQVGAF
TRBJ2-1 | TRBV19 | ASRRGGISSYNEQF
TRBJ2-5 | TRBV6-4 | ASSISAGGIETQY
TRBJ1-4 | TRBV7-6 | ASSLRTAATNEKLF
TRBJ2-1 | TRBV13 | ASSETSGGQF
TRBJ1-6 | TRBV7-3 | ASSLTAGTGRSPLH
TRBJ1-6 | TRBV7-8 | ATPGSSSYNSPLH
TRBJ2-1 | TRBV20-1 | SALDNEQF
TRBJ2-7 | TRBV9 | ASSVGDSPYEQY
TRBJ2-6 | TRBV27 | ASSSTRGDRGSGANVLT
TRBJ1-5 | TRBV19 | ASSLGQGNVQPQH
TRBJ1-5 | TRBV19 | ASTDRGGNQPQH
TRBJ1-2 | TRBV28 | ASSFSRGGLSGYT
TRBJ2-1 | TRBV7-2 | ASSEGLAGGWYEQF
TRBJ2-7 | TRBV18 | ASSRGTASSYEQY
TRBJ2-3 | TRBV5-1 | ASSLNAGGSTDTQY
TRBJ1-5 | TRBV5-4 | ASSFGHNQPQH
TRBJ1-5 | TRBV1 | TSSQTSRVRNQPQH
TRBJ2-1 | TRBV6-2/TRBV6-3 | ASSYSAPVYNEQF
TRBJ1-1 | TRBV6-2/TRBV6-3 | ASSYSQSEAF
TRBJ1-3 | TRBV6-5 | ASSRLSGNTIY
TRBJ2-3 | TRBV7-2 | ASSFFQGLAGAADTQY
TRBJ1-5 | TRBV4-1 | ASSQGSQMIQPQH
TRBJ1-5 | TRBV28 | ASSSLWPQH
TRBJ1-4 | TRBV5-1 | ASSTGQATNEKLF
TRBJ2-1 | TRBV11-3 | ASSLAYEQF
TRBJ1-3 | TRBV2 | ASQDRYTTGNTIY
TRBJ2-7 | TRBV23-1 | ASSPGQGAREQY
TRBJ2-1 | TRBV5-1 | ASSTPGTGNNEQF
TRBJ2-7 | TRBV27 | ASTLPPGSHEQY
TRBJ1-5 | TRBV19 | ATGTGTQPQH
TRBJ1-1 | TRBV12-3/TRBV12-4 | ASRGQLYTEAF
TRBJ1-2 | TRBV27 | ASSSRTDRIINYGYT
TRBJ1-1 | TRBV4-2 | ASSQEGGGPRDTEAF
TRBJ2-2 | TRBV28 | ASSFDRGKNTGELF
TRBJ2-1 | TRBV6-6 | ASSQVGGGRYNEQF
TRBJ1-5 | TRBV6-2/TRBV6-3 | ASSYPPNQPQH
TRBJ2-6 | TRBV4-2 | ASSQDKEGSFSGANVLT
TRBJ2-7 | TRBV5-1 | ASSLLGTGDYEQY
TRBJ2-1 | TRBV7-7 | ASSQTSGRGNEQF
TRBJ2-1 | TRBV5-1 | ASSLVAGGYNEQF